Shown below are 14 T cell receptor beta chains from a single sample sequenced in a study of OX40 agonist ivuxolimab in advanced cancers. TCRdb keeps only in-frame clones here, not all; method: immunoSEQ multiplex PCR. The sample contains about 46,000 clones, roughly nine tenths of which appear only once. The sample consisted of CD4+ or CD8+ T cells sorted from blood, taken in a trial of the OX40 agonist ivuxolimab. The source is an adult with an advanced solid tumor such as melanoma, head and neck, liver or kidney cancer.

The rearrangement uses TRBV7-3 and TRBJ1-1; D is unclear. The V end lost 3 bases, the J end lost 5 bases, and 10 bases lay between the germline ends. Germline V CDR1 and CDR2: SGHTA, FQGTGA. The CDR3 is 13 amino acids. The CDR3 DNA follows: TGTGCCAGCAGCTTGTCCAGAAATACTGAAGCTTTCTTT. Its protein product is CASSLSRNTEAFF.

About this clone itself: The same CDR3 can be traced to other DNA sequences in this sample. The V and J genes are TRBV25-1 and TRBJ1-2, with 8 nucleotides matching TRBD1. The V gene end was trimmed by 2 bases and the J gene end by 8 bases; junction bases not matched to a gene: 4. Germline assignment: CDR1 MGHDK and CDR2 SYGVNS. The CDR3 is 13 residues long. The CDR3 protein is CASSEQGADGYTF. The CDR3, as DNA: TGTGCCAGCAGTGAACAGGGGGCGGACGGCTACACCTTC.

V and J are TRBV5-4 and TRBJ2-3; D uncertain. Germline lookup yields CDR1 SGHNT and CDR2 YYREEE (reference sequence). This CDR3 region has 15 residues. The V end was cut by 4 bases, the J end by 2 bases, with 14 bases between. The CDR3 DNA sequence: TGTGCCAGCAGCCCCTCAGCCCCCAACACAGATACGCAGTATTTT. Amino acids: CASSPSAPNTDTQYF.

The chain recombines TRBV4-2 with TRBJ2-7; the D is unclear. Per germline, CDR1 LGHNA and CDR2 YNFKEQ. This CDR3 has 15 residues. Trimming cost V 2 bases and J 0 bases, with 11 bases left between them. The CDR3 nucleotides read TGTGCCAGCAGCCAAAACCTCTCCCCCTCCTACGAGCAGTACTTC. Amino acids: CASSQNLSPSYEQYF.

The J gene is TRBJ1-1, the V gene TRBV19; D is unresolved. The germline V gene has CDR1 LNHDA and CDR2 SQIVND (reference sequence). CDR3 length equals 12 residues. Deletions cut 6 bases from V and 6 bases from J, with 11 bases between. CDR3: CASRLTGSEAFF. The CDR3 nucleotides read TGTGCCAGTAGGTTGACGGGCTCTGAAGCTTTCTTT.

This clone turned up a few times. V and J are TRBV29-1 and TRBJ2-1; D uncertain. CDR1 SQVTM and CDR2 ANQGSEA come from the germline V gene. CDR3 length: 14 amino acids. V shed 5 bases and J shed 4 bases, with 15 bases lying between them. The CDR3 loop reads CSVPQTLTYNEQFF. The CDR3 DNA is TGCAGCGTTCCACAGACACTTACTTACAATGAGCAGTTCTTC.

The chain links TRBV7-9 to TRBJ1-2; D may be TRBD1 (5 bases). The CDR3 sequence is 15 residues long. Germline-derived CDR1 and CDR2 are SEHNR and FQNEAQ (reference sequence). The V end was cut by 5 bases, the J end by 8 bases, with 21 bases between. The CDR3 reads CASSLLAQQDGGYTF. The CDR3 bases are TGTGCCAGCAGCCTCCTAGCCCAACAGGATGGGGGCTACACCTTC.

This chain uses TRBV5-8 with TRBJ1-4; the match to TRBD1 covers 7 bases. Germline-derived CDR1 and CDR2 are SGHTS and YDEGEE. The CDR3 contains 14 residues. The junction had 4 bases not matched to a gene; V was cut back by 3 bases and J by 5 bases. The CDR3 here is CASSWGQKNEKLFF. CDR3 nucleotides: TGTGCCAGCAGCTGGGGACAGAAAAATGAAAAACTGTTTTTT.

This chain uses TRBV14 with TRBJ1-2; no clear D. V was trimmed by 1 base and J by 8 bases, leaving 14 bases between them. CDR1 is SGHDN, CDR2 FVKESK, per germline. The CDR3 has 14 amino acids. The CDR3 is CASSQVFNPWGYTF. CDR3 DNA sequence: TGTGCCAGCAGCCAAGTTTTTAACCCTTGGGGCTACACCTTC.

CDR3 amino acids: CASSLLYNEQFF. CDR3 coding DNA: TGTGCCAGCAGCTTGCTGTACAATGAGCAGTTCTTC. The chain couples TRBV7-9 to TRBJ2-1; D is unresolved. The CDR3 loop spans 12 amino acids. V was trimmed by 3 bases and J by 4 bases, leaving 4 bases between them. Germline CDR1 SEHNR, CDR2 FQNEAQ (reference sequence). Full variable domain (missing parts from reference TRBV7-9 and TRBJ2-1): DTGVSQNPRHKITKRGQNVTFRCDPISEHNRLYWYRQTLGQGPEFLTYFQNEAQLEKSRLLSDRFSAERPKGSFSTLEIQRTEQGDSAMYLCASSLLYNEQFFGPGTRLTVL.

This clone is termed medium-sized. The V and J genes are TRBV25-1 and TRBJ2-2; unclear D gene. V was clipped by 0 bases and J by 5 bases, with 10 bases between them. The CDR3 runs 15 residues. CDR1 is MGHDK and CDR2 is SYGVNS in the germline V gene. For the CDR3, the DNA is TGTGCCAGCAGTGAATATGTGGCGGCGACCGGGGAGCTGTTTTTT. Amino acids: CASSEYVAATGELFF.

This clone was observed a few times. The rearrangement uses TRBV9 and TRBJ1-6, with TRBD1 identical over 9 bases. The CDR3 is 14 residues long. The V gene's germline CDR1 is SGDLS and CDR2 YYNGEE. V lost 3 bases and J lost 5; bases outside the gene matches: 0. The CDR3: CASSGTGDNSPLHF. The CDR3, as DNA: TGTGCCAGCAGCGGGACAGGGGATAATTCACCCCTCCACTTT.

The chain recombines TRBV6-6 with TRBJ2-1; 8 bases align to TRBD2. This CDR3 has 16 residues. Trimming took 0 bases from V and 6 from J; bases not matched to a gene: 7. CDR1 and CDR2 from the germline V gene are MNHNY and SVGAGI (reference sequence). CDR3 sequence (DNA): TGTGCCAGCAGTTACTCTGCCCTAAGCGGGAGCAATGAGCAGTTCTTC. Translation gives CASSYSALSGSNEQFF.

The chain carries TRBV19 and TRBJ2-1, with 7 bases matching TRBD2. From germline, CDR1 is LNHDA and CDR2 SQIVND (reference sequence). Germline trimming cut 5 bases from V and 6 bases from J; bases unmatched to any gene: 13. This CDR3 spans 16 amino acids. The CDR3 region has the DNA TGTGCCAGTAGTCTCAGACCCACGGGAGGAGGCAATGAGCAGTTCTTC. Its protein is CASSLRPTGGGNEQFF.